This TCR beta chain emerged from a study of identical twins. Findings and limits, study-wide: Cord blood's abundant beta clonotypes had fewer insertions, unlike memory repertoires.

TCRdb reanalysed the 5' RACE reads using MiXCR and keeps one entry per CDR3 protein. The sample includes about 530,000 distinct CDR3 sequences, around 22% of them seen just once. There are a few counts of this clonotype. Its antigen remains unknown. Trimming cost V 0 bases and J 6 bases, with 8 bases left between them. The CDR3 loop spans 12 amino acids. Germline V lookup: CDR1 DFQATT, CDR2 SNEGSKA (reference sequence). This same sample was also part of a study on yellow fever vaccine responses in identical twins.

The source is a woman younger than 30 in good health. This chain joins TRBV20-1 and TRBJ1-2, with D unresolved. Sequenced input: CD4+ T cells sorted from blood. This CDR3 reads CSARDPRDGYTF. The CDR3 DNA sequence: TGCAGTGCTAGAGATCCTCGGGATGGCTACACCTTC.